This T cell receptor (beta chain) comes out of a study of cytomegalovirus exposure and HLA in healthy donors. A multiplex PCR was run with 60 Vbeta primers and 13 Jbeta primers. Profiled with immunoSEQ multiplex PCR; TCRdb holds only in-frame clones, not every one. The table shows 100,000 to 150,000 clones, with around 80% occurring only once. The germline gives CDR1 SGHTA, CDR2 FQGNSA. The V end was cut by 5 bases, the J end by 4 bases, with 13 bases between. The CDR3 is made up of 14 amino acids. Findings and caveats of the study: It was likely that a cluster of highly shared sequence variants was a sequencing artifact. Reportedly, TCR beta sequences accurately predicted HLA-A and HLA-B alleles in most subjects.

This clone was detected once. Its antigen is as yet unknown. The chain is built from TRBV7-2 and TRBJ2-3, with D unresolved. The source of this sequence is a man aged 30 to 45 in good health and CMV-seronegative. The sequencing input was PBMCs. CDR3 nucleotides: TGTGCCAGCAGCCTAGGAGAGTTTTCAGATACGCAGTATTTT. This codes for CASSLGEFSDTQYF.